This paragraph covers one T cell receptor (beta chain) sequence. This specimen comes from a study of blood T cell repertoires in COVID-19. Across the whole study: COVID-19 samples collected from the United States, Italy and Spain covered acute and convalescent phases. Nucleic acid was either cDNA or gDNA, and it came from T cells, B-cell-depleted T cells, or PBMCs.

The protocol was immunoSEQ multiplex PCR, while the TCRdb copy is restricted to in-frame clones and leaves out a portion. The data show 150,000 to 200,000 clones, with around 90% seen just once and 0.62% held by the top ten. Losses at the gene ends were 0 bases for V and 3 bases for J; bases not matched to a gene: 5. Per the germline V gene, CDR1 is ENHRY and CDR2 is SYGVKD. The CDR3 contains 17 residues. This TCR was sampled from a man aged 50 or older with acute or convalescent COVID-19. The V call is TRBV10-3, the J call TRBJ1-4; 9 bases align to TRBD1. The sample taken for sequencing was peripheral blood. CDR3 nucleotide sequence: TGTGCCATCAGTGAGTCGGAACAGGGGGCCCCTAATGAAAAACTGTTTTTT. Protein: CAISESEQGAPNEKLFF.